The 24 T cell receptor beta chains in this list originate from one sample, sequenced in a study of tumor-infiltrating lymphocytes in primary liver carcinoma. TCR beta cDNA was prepared out of roughly 520 ng total RNA by means of a constant-region primer. Researchers made the TCR beta libraries by running three nested multiplex PCR rounds with slightly modified ARM-PCR. Two initial PCR rounds of approximately 10 cycles each paired TRBV1-TRBV30 forward primers with a C-beta reverse primer. TCRdb reprocessed the multiplex PCR reads with MiXCR, giving one entry per CDR3 protein. The sample lists tens of thousands of distinct CDR3 sequences, roughly 80% occurring once. Bulk tissue was left unsorted, and RNA and DNA were co-extracted from 20-30 mg of it. The sample consisted of tumor-adjacent normal liver tissue. The receptors derive from a woman under 40 with primary liver carcinoma and hepatitis B virus infection.

This chain uses TRBV6-2 or TRBV6-3 with TRBJ2-7; TRBD2 matches at 15 bases. CDR1 is MNHEY and CDR2 is SVGEGT in the germline V gene. The CDR3 length is 15 residues. The CDR3 DNA sequence: TGTGCTATCAGCTCCGGGACTAGCGGGAGGTACGAGCAGTACTTC. Translation gives CAISSGTSGRYEQYF.

This clonotype was observed many times. V gene TRBV6-2 or TRBV6-3 combines with J gene TRBJ2-2, with D hard to call. Deletions cut 6 bases from V and 2 bases from J, with 10 bases between. There are 14 residues in the CDR3. Germline V gives CDR1 MNHEY, CDR2 SVGEGT. In DNA form, the CDR3 reads TGTGCCAGCAGCCTTGACGGAAACACCGGGGAGCTGTTTTTT. It is translated as CASSLDGNTGELFF.

On this clonotype itself: One junction end does not reproduce the germline sequence, and a read error may be involved. The rearrangement links TRBV4-1 to TRBJ2-6; D not resolved. This CDR3 region has 18 residues. Per germline, CDR1 MGHRA and CDR2 YSYEKL. CDR3 nucleotides: TGCGCCAGTAGCCAAGGTCAAATAGGGCGCTCTGGGGCCAACGTCCTGACTTTC. It translates to CASSQGQIGRSGANVLTF.

The rearrangement uses TRBV4-2 and TRBJ2-3; the match to TRBD2 covers 13 bases. The V and J ends lost 3 bases and 1 base, in that order; junction bases with no gene match: 22. This CDR3 comprises 23 residues. The germline CDR1 and CDR2 sequences are LGHNA and YNFKEQ. Here the CDR3 DNA reads TGTGCCAGCAGCCAGGAGATAGGGAGGTTCACTAGCGGGAGGGCCGGTGGCACAGATACGCAGTATTTT. It specifies CASSQEIGRFTSGRAGGTDTQYF.

The genes are TRBV11-2 and TRBJ2-7; TRBD2 might be the D (5 bases). V was pared by 5 bases and J by 6 bases, with 17 bases between. This CDR3 has 14 residues. CDR1 is SGHAT and CDR2 is FQNNGV in the germline V gene. CDR3 coding DNA: TGTGCCAGCAGCCGCCTCGGGATAGGGAGCGAGCAGTACTTC. Translation gives CASSRLGIGSEQYF.

A remark on this clonotype: This is likely a read error, given that the CDR3 carries no conserved phenylalanine or tryptophan at its end. The J gene is TRBJ2-1, the V gene TRBV10-2; D ambiguous. Germline CDR1 WSHSY, CDR2 SAAADI. The CDR3 has 12 amino acids. Trimming cost V 10 bases and J 8 bases, with 15 bases left between them. This CDR3 reads CATRPGWDEQFL. The CDR3 region has the DNA TGCGCCACCCGCCCTGGGTGGGATGAGCAGTTCCTC.

As for this clonotype: The final CDR3 position lacks the conserved phenylalanine or tryptophan, pointing to a likely read error. The chain combines TRBV11-2 with TRBJ2-1; perhaps TRBD2 as D (6 bases). CDR3 length equals 16 residues. Germline CDR1 reads SGHAT; CDR2 reads FQNNGV. For the CDR3, the DNA is TGTGCCAGCAGCCCCCCAAAAGCTGGAGGGCTCAATGAACAGTTCTTA. Translating it yields CASSPPKAGGLNEQFL.

Worth noting for this clonotype: A much larger clone differs by one base, so this may be a read error. This chain connects TRBV24-1 to TRBJ2-7, with 7 bases that match TRBD1. Trimming at V came to 4 bases and at J to 6 bases, leaving 17 bases not matched to a gene. Germline V gene data show CDR1 as KGHDR and CDR2 as SFDVKD. The CDR3 has 17 amino acids. The DNA for the CDR3 is TGTGCCACCAGTGACCCCCCCGGGACAGCCGGTGCTGCCGAGCAGTACTTC. Translating it yields CATSDPPGTAGAAEQYF.

A remark on this clonotype: One end of the junction is discordant with germline, which a read error may explain. The chain recombines TRBV29-1 with TRBJ2-7; weak D call: TRBD1 (6 bases). CDR3 length equals 13 residues. CDR1 is SQVTM, CDR2 ANQGSEA, per germline. The CDR3 region is CSLEGTLSYEQYF. The CDR3, as DNA: TGCAGCCTTGAAGGGACACTCTCCTACGAGCAGTACTTC.

This clonotype was observed a handful of times. One end of the junction does not line up with germline, which may come from a read error. V is TRBV11-1 and J is TRBJ2-7, with D perhaps TRBD2 (5 bases). Per the germline V gene, CDR1 is SGHAT and CDR2 is FQDESV (reference sequence). This CDR3 comprises 13 residues. Here the CDR3 DNA reads TGCGCCAGCAGCTTAGGATACCTCCGCGAGCGGTATTTC. As protein: CASSLGYLRERYF. The full variable domain, rest sourced from reference TRBV11-1 and TRBJ2-7, is EAEVAQSPRYKITEKSQAVAFWCDPISGHATLYWYRQILGQGPELLVQFQDESVVDDSQLPKDRFSAERLKGVDSTLKIQPAELGDSAMYLCASSLGYLRERYFGPGTRLTVT.

For this clonotype: At one end, the junction sequence differs from germline, possibly due to a read error. The chain is built from TRBV11-2 and TRBJ2-7; 9 nucleotides match TRBD1. This CDR3 has 17 residues. Germline V gene lookup returns CDR1 SGHAT and CDR2 FQNNGV. The chain's CDR3 is CANSFHPGQGRGYEQYF. As DNA, the CDR3 is TGTGCCAACAGCTTTCATCCGGGACAGGGAAGGGGTTACGAGCAATATTTC.

This clonotype was counted a few times. Because it lacks the conserved phenylalanine or tryptophan at the end, this CDR3 is likely a read error. The V call is TRBV6-5, the J call TRBJ1-5, with D hard to call. V lost 9 bases and J lost 0, with 12 bases in between. The CDR3 is 14 amino acids. Germline V gene sequence: CDR1 MNHEY, CDR2 SVGAGI. The CDR3 protein is CASRGSLSNQPQHS. CDR3 nucleotide sequence: TGTGCCAGTAGAGGTAGTCTTAGCAATCAGCCCCAGCATTCT.

CDR3 sequence: CASARAPYNEQFF. The DNA for the CDR3 is TGTGCCAGCGCCAGAGCGCCTTACAATGAGCAGTTCTTC. The chain has TRBV6-2 or TRBV6-3 and TRBJ2-1; D remains unclear. The V gene lost 8 bases and the J gene lost 4 bases, with 12 bases spanning the gap. Germline V gene data show CDR1 as MNHEY and CDR2 as SVGEGT. The CDR3 length is 13 residues.

The chain is built from TRBV4-1 and TRBJ1-4; D gene ambiguous. From germline, CDR1 is MGHRA and CDR2 YSYEKL. Trimming took 10 bases from V and 8 from J, leaving 23 bases between them. The CDR3 extends over 15 amino acids. CDR3 sequence reads: CANSQDVAPREKLFF. The CDR3 region has the DNA TGCGCCAATAGCCAAGACGTCGCACCGAGGGAAAAACTGTTTTTT.

On this clonotype: Without the conserved terminal phenylalanine or tryptophan, this CDR3 likely stems from a read error. The CDR3 DNA sequence: TGTGCCAGCAGTGAATTTGGCGGTGGTGAATGGGAGCAGTTCATC. Translation: CASSEFGGGEWEQFI. The chain links TRBV6-1 to TRBJ2-1; D is undetermined. Trimming shortened V by 2 bases and J by 10 bases, and 18 bases separated the two germline ends. CDR3 length: 15 amino acids. Germline values: CDR1 MNHNS, CDR2 SASEGT.

The chain couples TRBV28 to TRBJ2-1, with 10 bases identical to TRBD1. Germline V CDR1 and CDR2: MDHEN, SYDVKM. Trimming at V came to 9 bases and at J to 11 bases, leaving 16 bases not matched to a gene. The CDR3 loop spans 15 amino acids. This CDR3 reads CASRSGTGEVIKQFF. DNA of the CDR3: TGTGCCAGTAGATCCGGGACAGGGGAGGTTATTAAGCAGTTCTTC.

In its sample, this clonotype was seen a few times. V usage is TRBV12-3 or TRBV12-4 and J usage is TRBJ2-5; D is undetermined. The ends were cut back, 6 bases at V and 5 bases at J, with 10 bases in the middle. The CDR3 consists of 12 residues. The chain's CDR3 is CASRRSLETQYF. In nucleotides, the CDR3 is TGTGCCAGCAGGAGGAGCCTGGAGACCCAGTACTTC.

As to this clonotype: This is likely a read error, given that the CDR3 carries no conserved phenylalanine or tryptophan at its end. Because the CDR3's place on the DNA is in doubt, the DNA is left out and the CDR3 is given as listed by TCRdb. J is TRBJ2-3 and V is TRBV11-2. The germline CDR1 and CDR2 sequences are SGHAT and FQNNGV. The CDR3 spans 11 residues, counting both ends. The CDR3 loop reads CASSYTDTQCL.

Notes on this clonotype: No conserved phenylalanine or tryptophan ends this CDR3, so it is likely a read error. This chain uses TRBV29-1 with TRBJ1-1; no clear D. The V gene's germline CDR1 is SQVTM and CDR2 ANQGSEA. CDR3 length: 13 residues. DNA for the CDR3: TGCAACGTTCTCAACGGGAGAACCACTGAAGCTTTCTCT. This codes for CNVLNGRTTEAFS.

Remarks on this clonotype: Its ends do not fully match the called genes, so a read error is possible. The V and J genes are TRBV12-3 or TRBV12-4 and TRBJ2-1, with D hard to call. The CDR3 contains 16 residues. The CDR3 DNA sequence: TGTGCCAGCAGTTTAGGAGGCCTACTATTGTACGATGAGCAGCTCTTC. Protein product: CASSLGGLLLYDEQLF.

For this clonotype: Lacking the conserved final phenylalanine or tryptophan, this CDR3 likely reflects a read error. The CDR3 is CASSSWGGAGDYTS. For the CDR3, the DNA is TGTGCCAGCAGCTCTTGGGGAGGGGCTGGTGACTACACCTCC. The chain has TRBV6-1 and TRBJ1-2; a weak D match, TRBD1 (5 bases). V dropped 6 bases and J dropped 10 bases, with 21 bases sitting between them. The CDR3 has 14 amino acids. The germline gives CDR1 MNHNS, CDR2 SASEGT.

With respect to this clonotype: Germline and junction disagree at one end, which may indicate a read error. This rearrangement joins TRBV11-2 to TRBJ2-5, with D perhaps matching TRBD2 (6 bases). Germline CDR1 is SGHAT and CDR2 is FQNNGV. This CDR3 contains 14 residues. The CDR3 reads CASTGLGIGGTHYF. The DNA of the CDR3 is TGTGCCAGTACCGGTCTTGGCATAGGAGGGACCCATTACTTC.

This clonotype was seen only once. The conserved closing phenylalanine or tryptophan is absent in this CDR3, likely reflecting a read error. The rearrangement links TRBV7-9 to TRBJ2-1; TRBD2 is a possible D gene (6 bases). There are 14 residues in the CDR3. Germline CDR1 SEHNR, CDR2 FQNEAQ (reference sequence). The CDR3: CAGSSGSLYNEQFL. The DNA of the CDR3 is TGTGCCGGCAGCTCCGGGAGCCTATACAACGAGCAGTTCTTA.

The gene calls are TRBV6-5 and TRBJ1-2, with D perhaps TRBD1 (6 bases). The V gene lost 0 bases and the J gene lost 9 bases, with 11 bases spanning the gap. The CDR3 extends over 13 amino acids. The germline gives CDR1 MNHEY, CDR2 SVGAGI. CDR3 in DNA: TGTGCCAGCAGTTACTCCGACAGGCACTGCTACACCTTC. Its translation: CASSYSDRHCYTF.